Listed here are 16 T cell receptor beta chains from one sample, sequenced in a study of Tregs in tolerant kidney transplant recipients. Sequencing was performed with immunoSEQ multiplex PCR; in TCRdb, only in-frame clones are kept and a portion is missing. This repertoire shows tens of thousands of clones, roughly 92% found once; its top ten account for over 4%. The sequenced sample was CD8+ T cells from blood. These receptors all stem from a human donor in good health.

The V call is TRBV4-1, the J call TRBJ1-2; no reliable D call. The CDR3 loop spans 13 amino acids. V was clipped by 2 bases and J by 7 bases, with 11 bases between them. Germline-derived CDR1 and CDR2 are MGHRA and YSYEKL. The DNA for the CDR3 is TGCGCCAGCAGCCAATTCTCCTTCCGTGGCTACACCTTC. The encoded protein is CASSQFSFRGYTF.

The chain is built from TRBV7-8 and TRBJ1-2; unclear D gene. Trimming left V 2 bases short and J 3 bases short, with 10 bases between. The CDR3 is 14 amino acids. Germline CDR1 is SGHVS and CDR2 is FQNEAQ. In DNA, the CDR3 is TGTGCCAGCAGCTTATCGGGATCCTACTATGGCTACACCTTC. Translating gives CASSLSGSYYGYTF.

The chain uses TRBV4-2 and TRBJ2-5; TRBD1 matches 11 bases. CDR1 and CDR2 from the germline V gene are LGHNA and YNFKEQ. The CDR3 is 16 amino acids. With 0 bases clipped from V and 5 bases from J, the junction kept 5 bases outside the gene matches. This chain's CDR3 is CASSQEWTGGPETQYF. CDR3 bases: TGTGCCAGCAGCCAAGAGTGGACAGGGGGCCCCGAGACCCAGTACTTC.

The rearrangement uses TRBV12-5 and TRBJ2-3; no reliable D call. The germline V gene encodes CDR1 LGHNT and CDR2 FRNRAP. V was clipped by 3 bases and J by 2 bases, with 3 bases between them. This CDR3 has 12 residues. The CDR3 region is CASGFATDTQYF. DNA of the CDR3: TGTGCTAGTGGTTTTGCCACAGATACGCAGTATTTT.

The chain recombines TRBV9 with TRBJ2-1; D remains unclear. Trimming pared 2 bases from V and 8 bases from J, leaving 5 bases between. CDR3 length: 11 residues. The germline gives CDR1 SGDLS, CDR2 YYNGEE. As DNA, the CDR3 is TGTGCCAGCAGCGTTCTCGATGAGCAGTTCTTC. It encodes CASSVLDEQFF.

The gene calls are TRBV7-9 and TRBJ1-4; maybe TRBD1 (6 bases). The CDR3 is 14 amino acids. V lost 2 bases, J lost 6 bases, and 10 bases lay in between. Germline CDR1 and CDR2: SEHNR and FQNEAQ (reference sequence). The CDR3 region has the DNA TGTGCCAGCAGCTTATCAGGGGATCATGAAAAACTGTTTTTT. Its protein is CASSLSGDHEKLFF.

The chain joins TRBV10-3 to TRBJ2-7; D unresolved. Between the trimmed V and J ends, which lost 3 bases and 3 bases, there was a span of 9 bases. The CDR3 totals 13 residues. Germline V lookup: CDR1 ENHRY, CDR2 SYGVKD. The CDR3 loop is CAISEGQDYEQYF. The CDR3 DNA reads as TGTGCCATCAGTGAAGGCCAGGACTACGAGCAGTACTTC.

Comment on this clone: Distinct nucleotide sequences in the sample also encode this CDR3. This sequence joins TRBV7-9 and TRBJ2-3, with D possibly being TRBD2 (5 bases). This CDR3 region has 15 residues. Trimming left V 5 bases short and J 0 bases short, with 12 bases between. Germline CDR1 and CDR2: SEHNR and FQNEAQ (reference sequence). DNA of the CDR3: TGTGCCAGCAGCCCCCCGGGAATTAGCACAGATACGCAGTATTTT. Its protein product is CASSPPGISTDTQYF.

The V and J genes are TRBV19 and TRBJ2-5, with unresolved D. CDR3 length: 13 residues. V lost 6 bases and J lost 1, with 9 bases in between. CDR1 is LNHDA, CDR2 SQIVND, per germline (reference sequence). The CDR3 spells CASSGRFQETQYF. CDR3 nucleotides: TGTGCCAGTAGCGGCAGATTCCAAGAGACCCAGTACTTC.

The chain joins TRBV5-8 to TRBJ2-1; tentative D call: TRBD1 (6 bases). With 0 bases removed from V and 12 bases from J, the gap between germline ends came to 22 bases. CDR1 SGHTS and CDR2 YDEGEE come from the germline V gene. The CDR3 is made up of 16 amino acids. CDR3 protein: CASSLVPGDNAAGQFF. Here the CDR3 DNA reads TGTGCCAGCAGCTTGGTTCCCGGGGACAACGCAGCTGGGCAGTTCTTC. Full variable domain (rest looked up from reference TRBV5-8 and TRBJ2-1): EAGVTQSPTHLIKTRGQQATLRCSPISGHTSVYWYQQALGLGLQFLLWYDEGEERNRGNFPPRFSGRQFPNYSSELNVNALELEDSALYLCASSLVPGDNAAGQFFGPGTRLTVL.

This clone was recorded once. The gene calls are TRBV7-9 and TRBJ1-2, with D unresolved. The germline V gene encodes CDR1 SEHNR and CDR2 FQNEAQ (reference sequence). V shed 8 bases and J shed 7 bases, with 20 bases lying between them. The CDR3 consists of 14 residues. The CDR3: CASLQDSPLGGYTF. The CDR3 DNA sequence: TGTGCCAGCCTTCAGGACTCCCCCCTCGGTGGCTACACCTTC.

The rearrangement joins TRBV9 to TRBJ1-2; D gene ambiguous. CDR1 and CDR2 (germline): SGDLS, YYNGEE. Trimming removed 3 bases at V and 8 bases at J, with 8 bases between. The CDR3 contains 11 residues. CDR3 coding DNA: TGTGCCAGCAGCGGCAGGAACGGCTACACCTTC. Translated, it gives CASSGRNGYTF.

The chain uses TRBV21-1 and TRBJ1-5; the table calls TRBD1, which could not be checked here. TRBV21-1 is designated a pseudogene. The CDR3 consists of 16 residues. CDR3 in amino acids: CASSSEGRGNNQPQHF. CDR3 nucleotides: TGTGCCAGCAGCTCAGAGGGCAGGGGGAACAATCAGCCCCAGCATTTT.

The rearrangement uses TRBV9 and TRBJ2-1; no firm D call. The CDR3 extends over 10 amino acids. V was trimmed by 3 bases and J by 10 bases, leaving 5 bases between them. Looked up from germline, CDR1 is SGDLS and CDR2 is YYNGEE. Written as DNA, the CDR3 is TGTGCCAGCAGCGCCGGCGAGCAGTTCTTC. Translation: CASSAGEQFF.

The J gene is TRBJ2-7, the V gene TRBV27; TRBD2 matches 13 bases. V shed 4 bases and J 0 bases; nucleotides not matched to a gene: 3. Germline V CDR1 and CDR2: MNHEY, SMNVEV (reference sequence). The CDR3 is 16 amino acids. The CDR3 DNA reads TGTGCCAGCAGTTCCGGGACTAGCGGGGCCTCCTACGAGCAGTACTTC. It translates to CASSSGTSGASYEQYF.

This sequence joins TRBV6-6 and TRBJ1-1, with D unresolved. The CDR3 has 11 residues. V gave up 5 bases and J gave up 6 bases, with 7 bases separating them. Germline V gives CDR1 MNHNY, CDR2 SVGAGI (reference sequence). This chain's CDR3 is CASSPPPEAFF. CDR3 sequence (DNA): TGTGCCAGCAGTCCGCCACCTGAAGCTTTCTTT.